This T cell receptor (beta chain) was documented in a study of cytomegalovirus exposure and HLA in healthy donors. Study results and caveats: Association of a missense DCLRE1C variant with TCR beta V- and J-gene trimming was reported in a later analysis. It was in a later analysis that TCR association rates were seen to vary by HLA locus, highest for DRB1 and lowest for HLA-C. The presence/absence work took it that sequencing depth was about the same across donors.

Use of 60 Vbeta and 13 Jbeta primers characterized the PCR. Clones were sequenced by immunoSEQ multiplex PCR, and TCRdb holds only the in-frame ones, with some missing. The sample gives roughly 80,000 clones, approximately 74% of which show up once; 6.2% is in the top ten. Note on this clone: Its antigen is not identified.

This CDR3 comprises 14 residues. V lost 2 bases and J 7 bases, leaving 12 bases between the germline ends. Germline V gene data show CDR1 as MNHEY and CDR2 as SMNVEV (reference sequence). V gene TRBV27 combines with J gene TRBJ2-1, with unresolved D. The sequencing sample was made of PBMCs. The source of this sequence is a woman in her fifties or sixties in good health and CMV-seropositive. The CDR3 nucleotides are TGTGCCAGCAGTTTAGTCCCGGGTGCGAATGAGCAGTTCTTC. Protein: CASSLVPGANEQFF.